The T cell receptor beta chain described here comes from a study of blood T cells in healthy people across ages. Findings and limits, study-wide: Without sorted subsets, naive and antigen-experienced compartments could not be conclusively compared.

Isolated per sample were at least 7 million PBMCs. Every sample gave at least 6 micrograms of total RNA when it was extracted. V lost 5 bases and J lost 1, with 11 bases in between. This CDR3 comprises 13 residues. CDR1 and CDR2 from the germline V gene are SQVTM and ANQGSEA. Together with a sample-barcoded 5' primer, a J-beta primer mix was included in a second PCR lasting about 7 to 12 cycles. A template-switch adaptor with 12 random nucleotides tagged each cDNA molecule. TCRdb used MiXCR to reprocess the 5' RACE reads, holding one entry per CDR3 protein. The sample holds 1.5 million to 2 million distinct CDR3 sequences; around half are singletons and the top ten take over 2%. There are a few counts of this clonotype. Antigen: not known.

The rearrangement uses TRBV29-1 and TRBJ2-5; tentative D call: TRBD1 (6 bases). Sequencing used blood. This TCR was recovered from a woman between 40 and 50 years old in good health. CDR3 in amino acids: CSVRDIAQETQYF. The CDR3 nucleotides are TGCAGCGTTCGGGACATTGCCCAAGAGACCCAGTACTTC.